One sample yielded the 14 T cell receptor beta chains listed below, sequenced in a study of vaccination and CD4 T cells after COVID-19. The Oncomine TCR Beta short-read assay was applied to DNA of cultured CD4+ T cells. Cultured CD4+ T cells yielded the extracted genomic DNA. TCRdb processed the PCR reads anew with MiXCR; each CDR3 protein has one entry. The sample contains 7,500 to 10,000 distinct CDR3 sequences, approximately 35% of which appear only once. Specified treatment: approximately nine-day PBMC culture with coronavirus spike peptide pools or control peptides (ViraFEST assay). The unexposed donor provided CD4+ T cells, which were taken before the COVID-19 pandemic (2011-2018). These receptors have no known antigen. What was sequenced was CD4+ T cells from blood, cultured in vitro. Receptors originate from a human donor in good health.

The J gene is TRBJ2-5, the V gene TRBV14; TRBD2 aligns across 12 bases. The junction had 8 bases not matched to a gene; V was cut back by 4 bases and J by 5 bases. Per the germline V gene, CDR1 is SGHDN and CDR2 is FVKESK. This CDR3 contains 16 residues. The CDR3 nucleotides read TGTGCCAGCAGCCGAGGACTAGCGGGATCTGGGGAGACCCAGTACTTC. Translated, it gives CASSRGLAGSGETQYF.

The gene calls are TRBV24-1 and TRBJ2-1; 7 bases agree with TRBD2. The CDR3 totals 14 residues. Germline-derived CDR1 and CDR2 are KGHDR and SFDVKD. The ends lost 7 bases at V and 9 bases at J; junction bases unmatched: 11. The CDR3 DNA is TGTGCCACCAGAAGCGGGGTGGGATGGAGTGAGCAGTTCTTC. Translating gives CATRSGVGWSEQFF.

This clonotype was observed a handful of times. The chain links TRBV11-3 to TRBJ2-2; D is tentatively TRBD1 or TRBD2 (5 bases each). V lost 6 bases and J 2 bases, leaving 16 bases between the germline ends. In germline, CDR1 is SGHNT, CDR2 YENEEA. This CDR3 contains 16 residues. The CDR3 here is CASSPGQGDNTGELFF. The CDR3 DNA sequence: TGTGCCAGCAGTCCGGGGCAGGGAGATAACACCGGGGAGCTGTTTTTT.

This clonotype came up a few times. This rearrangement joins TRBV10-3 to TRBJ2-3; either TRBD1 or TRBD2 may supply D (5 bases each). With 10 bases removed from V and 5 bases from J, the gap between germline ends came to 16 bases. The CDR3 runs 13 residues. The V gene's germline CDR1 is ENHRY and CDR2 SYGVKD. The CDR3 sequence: CATEGKKGDTQYF. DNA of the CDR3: TGTGCCACCGAGGGGAAAAAGGGAGATACGCAGTATTTT.

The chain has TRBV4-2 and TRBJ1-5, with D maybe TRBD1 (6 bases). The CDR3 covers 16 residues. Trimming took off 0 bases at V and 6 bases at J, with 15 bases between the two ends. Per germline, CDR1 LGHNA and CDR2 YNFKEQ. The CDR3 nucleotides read TGTGCCAGCAGCCAAGAAGGGGGGGGGAGCCTTCAGCCCCAGCATTTT. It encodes CASSQEGGGSLQPQHF.

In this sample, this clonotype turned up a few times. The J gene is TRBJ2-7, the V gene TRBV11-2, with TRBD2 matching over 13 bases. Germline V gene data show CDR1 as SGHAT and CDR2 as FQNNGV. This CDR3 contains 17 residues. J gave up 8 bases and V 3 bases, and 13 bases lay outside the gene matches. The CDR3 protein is CASSLARPGLAGPQQYF. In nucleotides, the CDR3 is TGTGCCAGCAGCTTGGCACGGCCGGGACTAGCGGGACCTCAGCAGTACTTC.

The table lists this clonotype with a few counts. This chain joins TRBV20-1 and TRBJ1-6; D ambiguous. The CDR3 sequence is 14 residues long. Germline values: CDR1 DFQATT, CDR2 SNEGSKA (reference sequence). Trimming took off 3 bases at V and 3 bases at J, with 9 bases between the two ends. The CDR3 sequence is CSASRSDYNSPLHF. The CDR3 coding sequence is TGCAGTGCTAGTCGGAGCGACTATAATTCACCCCTCCACTTT.

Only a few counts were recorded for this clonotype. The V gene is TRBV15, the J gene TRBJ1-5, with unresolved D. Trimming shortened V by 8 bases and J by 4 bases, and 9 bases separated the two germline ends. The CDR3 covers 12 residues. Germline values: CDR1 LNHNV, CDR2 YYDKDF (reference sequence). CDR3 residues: CATGRPNQPQHF. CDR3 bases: TGTGCCACCGGTCGTCCGAATCAGCCCCAGCATTTT.

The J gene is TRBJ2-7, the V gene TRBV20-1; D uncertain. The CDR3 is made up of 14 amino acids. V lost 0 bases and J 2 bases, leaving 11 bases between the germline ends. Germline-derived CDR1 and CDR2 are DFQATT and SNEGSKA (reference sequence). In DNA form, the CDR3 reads TGCAGTGCTAGAGAACCCACTTCGGCCTACGAGCAGTACTTC. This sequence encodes CSAREPTSAYEQYF.

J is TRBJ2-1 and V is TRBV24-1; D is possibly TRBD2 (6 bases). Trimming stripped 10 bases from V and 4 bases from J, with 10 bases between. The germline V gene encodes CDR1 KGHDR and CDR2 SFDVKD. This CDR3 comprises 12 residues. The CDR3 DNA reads TGTGCCACTAGCGGCCAATACAATGAGCAGTTCTTC. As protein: CATSGQYNEQFF.

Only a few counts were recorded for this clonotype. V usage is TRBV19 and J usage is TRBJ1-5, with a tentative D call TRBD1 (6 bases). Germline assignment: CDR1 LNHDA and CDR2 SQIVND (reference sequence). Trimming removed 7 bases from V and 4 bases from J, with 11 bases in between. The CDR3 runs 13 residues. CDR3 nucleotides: TGTGCCAGTACTGTGCAGGGGAATCAGCCCCAGCATTTT. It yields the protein CASTVQGNQPQHF. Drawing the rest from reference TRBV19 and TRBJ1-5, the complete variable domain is DGGITQSPKYLFRKEGQNVTLSCEQNLNHDAMYWYRQDPGQGLRLIYYSQIVNDFQKGDIAEGYSVSREKKESFPLTVTSAQKNPTAFYLCASTVQGNQPQHFGDGTRLSIL.

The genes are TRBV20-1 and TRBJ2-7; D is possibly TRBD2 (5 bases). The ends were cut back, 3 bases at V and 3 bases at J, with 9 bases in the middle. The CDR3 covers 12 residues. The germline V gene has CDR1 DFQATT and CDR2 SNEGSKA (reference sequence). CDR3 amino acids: CSARGRDYEQYF. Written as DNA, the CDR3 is TGCAGTGCTAGGGGTCGGGACTACGAGCAGTACTTC.

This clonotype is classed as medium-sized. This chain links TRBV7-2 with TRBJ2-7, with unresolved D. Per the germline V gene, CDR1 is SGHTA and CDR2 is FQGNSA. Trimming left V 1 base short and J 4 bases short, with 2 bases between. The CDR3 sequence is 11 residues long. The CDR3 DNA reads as TGTGCCAGCAGCTTAGTTTACGAGCAGTACTTC. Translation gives CASSLVYEQYF.

The CDR3 coding sequence is TGTGCCTGGAGCCCAAGGGTCGGGGGATCACCCCTCCACTTT. It yields the protein CAWSPRVGGSPLHF. The chain employs TRBV30 and TRBJ1-6, with D tentatively TRBD1 (5 bases). This CDR3 contains 14 residues. Trimming cost V 3 bases and J 10 bases, with 16 bases left between them. The germline V gene has CDR1 GTSNPN and CDR2 SVGIG (reference sequence).